This TCR beta chain was observed in a study of T cells after yellow fever vaccination. The study's findings and limits: A small proportion of clonotypes was detected in both the CD4 and CD8 compartments.

This clonotype has more than one count but fewer than ten. No antigen is known for it. The CDR3 has 13 residues. Trimming shortened V by 7 bases and J by 4 bases, and 13 bases separated the two germline ends. The germline gives CDR1 MNHNS, CDR2 SASEGT. From the 5' RACE reads, TCRdb called clonotypes with MiXCR, one entry per CDR3 protein. Here the sample spans approximately 93,000 distinct CDR3 sequences, around 5.5% being singletons. The genes are TRBV6-1 and TRBJ1-1; D possibly corresponds to TRBD1 (5 bases). The clonotype originates from a man in his late teens or twenties who received the YFV17D yellow fever vaccine. This sample comprised CD8+ T cells sorted from PBMCs, obtained 10 days after the yellow fever booster vaccination. The CDR3 region is CASMRQSGTEAFF. CDR3 bases: TGTGCCAGCATGCGACAGTCGGGCACTGAAGCTTTCTTT.